What follows are 8 T cell receptor beta chains derived from one specimen sequenced in a study of beta chain features in type 1 diabetes. Every bit of the isolated RNA underwent reverse transcription, so sequencing read expressed TCRB transcripts. TCRdb's table, derived via immunoSEQ multiplex PCR, lists solely in-frame clones and lacks some. This sample carries hundreds of thousands of clones, 11% of them seen once, and the ten largest clones take over 0.015%. The sequenced sample consisted of naive CD4+ T cells from blood. The receptors here all came from a woman in her 30s in good health.

This clone came up a few times. The chain links TRBV11-2 to TRBJ2-2; D not resolved. CDR1 SGHAT and CDR2 FQNNGV come from the germline V gene. V was clipped by 0 bases and J by 7 bases, with 9 bases between them. CDR3 length: 14 residues. The CDR3 is CASSLDKEVGELFF. The CDR3 coding sequence is TGTGCCAGCAGCTTAGATAAAGAGGTCGGGGAGCTGTTTTTT.

As to this clone: The sample holds other DNA sequences that translate to the same CDR3. The genes are TRBV18 and TRBJ2-7; 8 nucleotides agree with TRBD1. The CDR3 has 14 residues. Trimming removed 3 bases from V and 2 bases from J; junction bases left unmatched: 3. Germline assignment: CDR1 KGHSH and CDR2 LQKENI. CDR3 sequence: CASSPGQGPYEQYF. The CDR3 DNA reads as TGTGCCAGCTCACCCGGACAGGGTCCCTACGAGCAGTACTTC.

This clone was counted between two and nine times. The chain recombines TRBV29-1 with TRBJ2-7; TRBD1 agrees at 10 bases. This CDR3 has 14 amino acids. V lost 3 bases, J lost 5 bases, and 7 bases stayed unmatched. The germline CDR1 and CDR2 sequences are SQVTM and ANQGSEA. The CDR3 reads CSVDHDRGPNEQYF. The CDR3 DNA sequence: TGCAGCGTTGACCATGACAGGGGGCCCAACGAGCAGTACTTC.

This clone came up a few times. V and J are TRBV5-6 and TRBJ2-1; 7 bases align to TRBD2. V was clipped by 0 bases and J by 0 bases; unmatched bases: 0. CDR1 and CDR2 from the germline V gene are SGHDT and YYEEEE. CDR3 size: 15 residues. The DNA of the CDR3 is TGTGCCAGCAGCTTGGGCGGGAGCTCCTACAATGAGCAGTTCTTC. Translated, it gives CASSLGGSSYNEQFF.

V usage is TRBV28 and J usage is TRBJ2-1, with 7 bases that match TRBD2. The germline V gene has CDR1 MDHEN and CDR2 SYDVKM. V shed 9 bases and J 7 bases; nucleotides not matched to a gene: 9. The CDR3 loop spans 13 amino acids. The CDR3: CASQEGGLNEQFF. The CDR3 DNA reads TGTGCCAGTCAGGAGGGAGGGCTAAATGAGCAGTTCTTC. Full variable domain (rest looked up from reference TRBV28 and TRBJ2-1): DVKVTQSSRYLVKRTGEKVFLECVQDMDHENMFWYRQDPGLGLRLIYFSYDVKMKEKGDIPEGYSVSREKKERFSLILESASTNQTSMYLCASQEGGLNEQFFGPGTRLTVL.

In its sample, this clone was seen once. V usage is TRBV6-5 and J usage is TRBJ2-3, with D perhaps matching TRBD1 (6 bases). The CDR3 is 15 amino acids. Per germline, CDR1 MNHEY and CDR2 SVGAGI. Trimming stripped 5 bases from V and 0 bases from J, with 12 bases between. CDR3 nucleotide sequence: TGTGCCAGCAGTCGGGACAATCCTAGCACAGATACGCAGTATTTT. This gives the protein CASSRDNPSTDTQYF.

The genes are TRBV7-9 and TRBJ2-4; D gene unclear. The V and J ends lost 3 bases and 8 bases respectively, with 11 bases between them. The V gene's germline CDR1 is SEHNR and CDR2 FQNEAQ (reference sequence). The CDR3 extends over 13 amino acids. The DNA of the CDR3 is TGTGCCAGCAGCTTTCGAGCGACGGACATTCAGTACTTC. It specifies CASSFRATDIQYF.

This chain links TRBV7-2 with TRBJ2-3; D remains ambiguous. The germline V and J ends were trimmed by 4 bases and 4 bases, with 9 bases remaining between them. The CDR3 spans 13 residues. The germline V gene encodes CDR1 SGHTA and CDR2 FQGNSA. The DNA for the CDR3 is TGTGCCAGCAGCTCCCCAGCGTCAGATACGCAGTATTTT. The encoded protein is CASSSPASDTQYF.